The sequence of this T cell receptor (beta chain) was determined in a study of regulatory T cells in long-lasting Graves disease. Whole-study results and caveats: Relative to newly diagnosed Graves' patients, persistent ones had lower TCR diversity.

Trimming took off 3 bases at V and 4 bases at J, with 8 bases between the two ends. The CDR3 runs to 13 residues. This clonotype was recorded a few times. Its antigen is not identified. Time point indicated: newly diagnosed GD, antithyroid drugs for less than 3 months. PBMC RNA was the source of the TCR library. In building TCR beta libraries, iRepertoire HTBI primers were used together with Arm-PCR of CDR3 regions. TCRdb recomputed calls from the multiplex PCR reads with MiXCR, one row per CDR3 protein. The profile shows 500,000 or so distinct CDR3 sequences, roughly 15% of them singletons. These data also formed part of another study, on T cells in Graves' hyperthyroidism and ophthalmopathy. That report adds: Newly diagnosed hyperthyroidism, duration under 2 months, in patients aged 18 to 65. Reasons for excluding patients were uncontrolled infection, other autoimmune disease, pregnancy or lactation. First-round RT-PCR targeting the TCR CDR3 was performed with the HTBI primer set.

J is TRBJ2-3 and V is TRBV12-3 or TRBV12-4; a possible D gene is TRBD1 (5 bases). Sequences were derived from peripheral blood mononuclear cells (PBMCs), sampled at new diagnosis, from a patient treated with antithyroid drugs. This TCR derives from a man aged 35-49 years with Graves disease. The CDR3: CASSLRQSDTQYF. DNA for the CDR3: TGTGCCAGCAGTTTGAGACAGTCAGATACGCAGTATTTT.